What follows are 14 T cell receptor beta chains derived from one specimen sequenced in a study of cytomegalovirus exposure and HLA in healthy donors. The PCR was carried out with 60 Vbeta primers and 13 Jbeta primers. Profiled with immunoSEQ multiplex PCR; TCRdb holds only in-frame clones, not every one. The table lists 100,000 or so clones, under 85% of them singletons. Material for sequencing was PBMCs. The receptors shown here come from a man aged 40-49 years in good health and CMV-seronegative.

The chain is built from TRBV7-8 and TRBJ2-7; 7 bases fit TRBD1. The germline V gene encodes CDR1 SGHVS and CDR2 FQNEAQ. The CDR3 is 15 residues long. Trimming took 3 bases from V and 1 from J; bases not matched to a gene: 6. CDR3 DNA sequence: TGTGCCAGCAGCTTCGGAGGACAGGCTTCCTACGAGCAGTACGTC. Its protein is CASSFGGQASYEQYV.

This clone was seen once. DNA of the CDR3: TGCGCCAGCAGTGACCCGGGACAGGGTCCCAACGAGCAGTACTTC. Translating gives CASSDPGQGPNEQYF. V gene TRBV10-1 combines with J gene TRBJ2-7; 9 nucleotides align to TRBD1. The CDR3 contains 15 residues. The trim removed 3 bases at V and 5 bases at J, leaving 8 bases unmatched. Germline V gene lookup returns CDR1 WNHNN and CDR2 SYGVQD (reference sequence).

The rearrangement links TRBV19 to TRBJ1-1; 8 nucleotides line up with TRBD1. Trimming cost V 5 bases and J 2 bases; bases outside gene matches: 4. Per the germline V gene, CDR1 is LNHDA and CDR2 is SQIVND (reference sequence). The CDR3 runs to 14 residues. CDR3 nucleotide sequence: TGTGCCAGTAGTTTTCAGGGGGCTAACACTGAAGCTTTCTTT. Translating it yields CASSFQGANTEAFF.

CDR3 in amino acids: CASSTETGEGYTF. CDR3 sequence (DNA): TGCGCCAGCAGCACTGAGACAGGGGAGGGCTACACCTTC. The chain employs TRBV5-1 and TRBJ1-2, with 8 bases fitting TRBD1. Germline CDR1 reads SGHRS; CDR2 reads YFSETQ. Trimming cost V 4 bases and J 8 bases; bases outside gene matches: 7. The CDR3 loop spans 13 amino acids. Full variable domain (missing parts from reference TRBV5-1 and TRBJ1-2): KAGVTQTPRYLIKTRGQQVTLSCSPISGHRSVSWYQQTPGQGLQFLFEYFSETQRNKGNFPGRFSGRQFSNSRSEMNVSTLELGDSALYLCASSTETGEGYTFGSGTRLTVV.

The chain has TRBV6-1 and TRBJ2-5, with D perhaps TRBD1 (5 bases). This CDR3 has 13 amino acids. V was trimmed by 8 bases and J by 0 bases, leaving 10 bases between them. CDR1 and CDR2 (germline): MNHNS, SASEGT. CDR3 sequence reads: CASLRAYQETQYF. The CDR3 DNA reads as TGTGCCAGCCTCAGGGCCTACCAAGAGACCCAGTACTTC.

This rearrangement joins TRBV27 to TRBJ1-1; D ambiguous. The CDR3 has 14 amino acids. The germline V gene has CDR1 MNHEY and CDR2 SMNVEV (reference sequence). V was trimmed by 6 bases and J by 1 base, leaving 12 bases between them. In nucleotides, the CDR3 is TGTGCCAGCAGCCCCACAACGGGGAACACTGAAGCTTTCTTT. Translated, it gives CASSPTTGNTEAFF.

This clone was seen once. The rearrangement links TRBV15 to TRBJ2-1; no definite D call. The length of the CDR3 is 12 residues. Trimming took 8 bases from V and 0 from J, leaving 5 bases between them. Germline V CDR1 and CDR2: LNHNV, YYDKDF (reference sequence). The CDR3 loop is CATSSSYNEQFF. CDR3 DNA: TGTGCCACCTCGAGCTCCTACAATGAGCAGTTCTTC.

This clone was counted between two and nine times. A junction boundary mismatches the germline segment, possibly from a read error. The V call is TRBV15, the J call TRBJ2-1, with D possibly TRBD2 on 5 matching bases. CDR3 size: 12 residues. Looked up from germline, CDR1 is LNHNV and CDR2 is YYDKDF (reference sequence). CDR3 sequence: CATSPQVGPGVF. As DNA, the CDR3 is TGTGCCACCAGCCCCCAGGTCGGACCCGGGGTCTTC.

About this clone: One junction end does not reproduce the germline sequence, and a read error may be involved. The J gene is TRBJ1-2, the V gene TRBV7-9; 9 bases are a match to TRBD1. The CDR3 sequence is 14 residues long. The germline CDR1 and CDR2 sequences are SEHNR and FQNEAQ (reference sequence). CDR3 DNA: TGTTCCAGCAGCTTAGGGGACAGGGATTATGGCTACACCTTC. This codes for CSSSLGDRDYGYTF.

This chain joins TRBV7-2 and TRBJ1-4; possibly TRBD1 for D (5 bases). V gave up 4 bases and J gave up 0 bases, with 15 bases separating them. Germline V lookup: CDR1 SGHTA, CDR2 FQGNSA. CDR3 length: 17 residues. The CDR3 region is CASSSGGGAATNEKLFF. CDR3 sequence (DNA): TGTGCCAGCAGCTCCGGTGGAGGGGCTGCAACTAATGAAAAACTGTTTTTT.

V and J are TRBV27 and TRBJ2-5, with 9 nucleotides matching TRBD1. V lost 6 bases to trimming and J lost 1 base; unmatched junction nucleotides: 3. CDR3 length equals 14 residues. Germline CDR1 and CDR2: MNHEY and SMNVEV (reference sequence). CDR3 sequence reads: CASSPTGGQETQYF. CDR3 DNA: TGTGCCAGCAGCCCGACAGGGGGCCAAGAGACCCAGTACTTC.

This clone was observed a few times. The chain uses TRBV19 and TRBJ2-1; 8 bases are a match to TRBD1. CDR1 is LNHDA and CDR2 is SQIVND in the germline V gene (reference sequence). Trimming took 4 bases from V and 10 from J; bases not matched to a gene: 9. This CDR3 comprises 14 residues. In DNA, the CDR3 is TGTGCCAGTAGTACGACAGGGGAATCTTGGGAGCAGTTCTTC. It codes for CASSTTGESWEQFF. Looking up the rest from reference TRBV19 and TRBJ2-1 gives the full variable domain: DGGITQSPKYLFRKEGQNVTLSCEQNLNHDAMYWYRQDPGQGLRLIYYSQIVNDFQKGDIAEGYSVSREKKESFPLTVTSAQKNPTAFYLCASSTTGESWEQFFGPGTRLTVL.

The chain employs TRBV18 and TRBJ1-1, with 9 bases fitting TRBD1. CDR3 length equals 16 residues. Germline CDR1 KGHSH, CDR2 LQKENI. V was clipped by 2 bases and J by 6 bases; unmatched bases: 10. This CDR3 reads CASSPRPGQGTAEAFF. The CDR3 DNA is TGTGCCAGCTCACCAAGACCGGGACAGGGTACCGCTGAAGCTTTCTTT.

This clone has only one observation. The chain uses TRBV7-2 and TRBJ2-7; 8 bases agree with TRBD1. CDR1 is SGHTA and CDR2 is FQGNSA in the germline V gene. The CDR3 covers 16 residues. V shed 6 bases and J 0 bases; nucleotides not matched to a gene: 10. The CDR3 DNA follows: TGTGCCAGCAGTCCAAACGGGGACAGGAGCTCCTACGAGCAGTACTTC. It translates to CASSPNGDRSSYEQYF.